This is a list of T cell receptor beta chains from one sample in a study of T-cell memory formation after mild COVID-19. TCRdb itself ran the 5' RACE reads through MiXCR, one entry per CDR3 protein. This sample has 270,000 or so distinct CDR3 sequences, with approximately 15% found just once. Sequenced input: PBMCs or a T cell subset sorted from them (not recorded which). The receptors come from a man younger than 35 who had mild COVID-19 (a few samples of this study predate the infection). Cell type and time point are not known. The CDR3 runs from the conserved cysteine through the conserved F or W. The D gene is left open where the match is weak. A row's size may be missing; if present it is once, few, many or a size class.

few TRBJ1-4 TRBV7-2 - TGTGCCAGCACCCACTATACTAATGAAAAACTGTTTTTT CASTHYTNEKLFF
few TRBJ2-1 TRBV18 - TGTGCCAGCTCACCACAGGCCTCCTACAATGAGCAGTTCTTC CASSPQASYNEQFF
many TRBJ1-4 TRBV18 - TGTGCCAGCTCACGGCGGAGAGAAAATGAAAAACTGTTTTTT CASSRRRENEKLFF
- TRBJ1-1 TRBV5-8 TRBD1 TGTGCCAGCAGCCGTCCGGGACAGGGCCCTGCGGGCACTGAAGCTTTCTTT CASSRPGQGPAGTEAFF
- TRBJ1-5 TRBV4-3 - TGCGCCAGCAGCCAAGATAAGGAAGGGGCGGGTCAGCCCCAGCATTTT CASSQDKEGAGQPQHF
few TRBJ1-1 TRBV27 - TGTGCCAGCAGTTTCCAGGGCCTCGCTGAAGCTTTCTTT CASSFQGLAEAFF
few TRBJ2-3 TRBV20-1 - TGCAGTGCTAGGGACTTTACGCAGTATTTT CSARDFTQYF
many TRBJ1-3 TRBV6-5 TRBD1 TGTGCCAGCAGTCGTACAGGGGCTGGAAACACCATATATTTT CASSRTGAGNTIYF
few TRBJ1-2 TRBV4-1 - TGCGCCAGCAGCCAAGTGGTCGGCCTTAAGGGCCACTTC CASSQVVGLKGHF
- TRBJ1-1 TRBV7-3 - TGTGCCAGCAGCAAGTCGGACAGCAGGGAAGCTTTCTTT CASSKSDSREAFF
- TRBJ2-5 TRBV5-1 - TGCGCCAGCAGCGAGGGGGGACCCCCGGAGACCCAGTACTTC CASSEGGPPETQYF
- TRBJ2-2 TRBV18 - TGTGCCAGCTCACCATCTAGAGGGGAGACCGGGGAGCTGTTTTTT CASSPSRGETGELFF
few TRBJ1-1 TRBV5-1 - TGCGCCAGCAGCGAAGTCAGCAATAGGGGAGCTGAAGCTTTCTTT CASSEVSNRGAEAFF
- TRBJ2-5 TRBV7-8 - TGTGCCAGCAGACCATCAAATAGACAAGAGACCCAGTACTTC CASRPSNRQETQYF
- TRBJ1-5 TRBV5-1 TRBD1 TGCGCCAGCAGCCCGGATGGACAGGGGAATCATCCCCAGCATTTT CASSPDGQGNHPQHF
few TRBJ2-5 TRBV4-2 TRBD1 TGTGCCAGCAGCCAAGACCCTCCGGACAGGGGCAGGTGGGAGACCCAGTACTTC CASSQDPPDRGRWETQYF
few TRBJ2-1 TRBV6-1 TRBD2 TGTGCCAGCAGTGAAAGGCTAGCGGGGGCTAAGACTGAGCAGTTCTTC CASSERLAGAKTEQFF
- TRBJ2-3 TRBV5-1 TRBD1 TGCGCCAGCAGCCCGGAAGGGACAGGGACAAATACGCAGTATTTT CASSPEGTGTNTQYF
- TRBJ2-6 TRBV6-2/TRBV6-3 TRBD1 TGTGCCAGCAGTACCACAGGGGGCTCCGGGGCCAACGTCCTGACTTTC CASSTTGGSGANVLTF
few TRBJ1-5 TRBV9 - TGTGCCAGCAGTCCGACAGCCGACAATCAGCCCCAGCATTTT CASSPTADNQPQHF
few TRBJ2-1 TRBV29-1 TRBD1 TGCAGCTTCCGGGACAGAGGTGGGCAGTTCTTC CSFRDRGGQFF
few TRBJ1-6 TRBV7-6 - TGTGCCAGCAGCCCCCAGAGCTCCTATAATTCACCCCTCCACTTT CASSPQSSYNSPLHF
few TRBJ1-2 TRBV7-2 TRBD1 TGTGCCAGCAGCTTTGCGACAGGGGTCGCTGGCTACACCTTC CASSFATGVAGYTF
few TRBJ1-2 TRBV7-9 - TGTGCCAGCAGTTTAACCTTGGACCGGGAAGATGGCTACACCTTC CASSLTLDREDGYTF
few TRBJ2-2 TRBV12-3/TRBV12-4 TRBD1 TGTGCCAGCAGTTCCGGGACAGAGAACACCGGGGAGCTGTTTTTT CASSSGTENTGELFF
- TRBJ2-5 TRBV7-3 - TGTGCCAGCAGCTTCGGTTCGGCGGCTCAAGAGACCCAGTACTTC CASSFGSAAQETQYF
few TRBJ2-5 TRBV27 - TGTGCCAGCGCCCCGGGGCCTATCGAGACCCAGTACTTC CASAPGPIETQYF
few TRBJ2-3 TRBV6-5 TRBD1 TGTGCCAGCAGTTACTGGCAGGGGGCAGATACGCAGTATTTT CASSYWQGADTQYF
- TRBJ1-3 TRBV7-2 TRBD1 TGTGCCAGCAGGACACAGGGGTGGGACACCATATATTTT CASRTQGWDTIYF
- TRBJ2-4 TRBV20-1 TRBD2 TGCAGTGCTAGGGCTCCGGGACTAGCGATCTTAGCCAAAAACATTCAGTACTTC CSARAPGLAILAKNIQYF
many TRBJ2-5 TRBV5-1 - TGCGCCAGCAGCCCGTACCAAGAGACCCAGTACTTC CASSPYQETQYF
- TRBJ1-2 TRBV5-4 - TGTGCCAGCAGCTTGTGGGAGAACTATGGCTACACCTTC CASSLWENYGYTF
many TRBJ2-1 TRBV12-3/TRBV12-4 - TGTGCCAGCAGTTATGCAGGATTTGTGGATGAGCAGTTCTTC CASSYAGFVDEQFF
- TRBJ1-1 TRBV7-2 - TGTGCCAGCGCCGCTGGGGGTATGATGAACACTGAAGCTTTCTTT CASAAGGMMNTEAFF
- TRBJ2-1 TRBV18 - TGTGCCAGCTCACCCCCCGGGACCGGCCCCAATGAGCAGTTCTTC CASSPPGTGPNEQFF
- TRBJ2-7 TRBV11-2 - TGTGCCAGCAGCCCGCCTCGGGAACTTCTTCAGCAGTACTTC CASSPPRELLQQYF
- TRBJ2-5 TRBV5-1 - TGCGCCAGCAGCTTCCCTGGGGTACAAGAGACCCAGTACTTC CASSFPGVQETQYF
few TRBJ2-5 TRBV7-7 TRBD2 TGTGCCAGCAGCCCGGGGAGCGGGGGCCAAGAGACCCAGTACTTC CASSPGSGGQETQYF
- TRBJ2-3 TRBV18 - TGTGCCAGCTCACCCCGAGTTGGAGGCGGACCCCCGGTTCGCGATACGCAGTATTTT CASSPRVGGGPPVRDTQYF
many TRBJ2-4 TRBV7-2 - TGTGCCAGCAGTTACCAGCCCTTAGCCAAAAACATTCAGTACTTC CASSYQPLAKNIQYF
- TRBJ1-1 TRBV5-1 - TGCGCCAGCAGCCGCCCGGAGGGGTCTGAAGCTTTCTTT CASSRPEGSEAFF
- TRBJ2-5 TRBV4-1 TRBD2 TGCGCCAGCAGCCAAGTCCAGAGTGGGGGGGATGGAGAGACCCAGTACTTC CASSQVQSGGDGETQYF
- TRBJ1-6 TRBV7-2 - TGTGCCAGCAGCTTAGGATGGGCTCCCTCGGATTCACCCCTCCACTTT CASSLGWAPSDSPLHF
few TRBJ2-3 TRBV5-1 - TGCGCCAGCAGCCCCGGGACCCCGGAAGATACGCAGTATTTT CASSPGTPEDTQYF
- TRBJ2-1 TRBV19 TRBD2 TGTGCCAGTAGTGTGTCTAGCGGGGACTACAATGAGCAGTTCTTC CASSVSSGDYNEQFF
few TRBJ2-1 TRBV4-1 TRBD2 TGCGCCAGCAGCCAACGACTAGCGTCCCCCTACAATGAGCAGTTCTTC CASSQRLASPYNEQFF
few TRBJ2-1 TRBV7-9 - TGTGCCAGCAGCTTAGGTCAAACCAGCATTTACAATGAGCAGTTCTTC CASSLGQTSIYNEQFF
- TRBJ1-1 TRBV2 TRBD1 TGTGCCAGCAACGGCGGCGCGGGACAGGGGGACGGCACTGAAGCTTTCTTT CASNGGAGQGDGTEAFF
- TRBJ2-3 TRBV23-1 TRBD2 TGCGCCAGCAGTCAATGCGAATTAACCGGGGGGGCCATTCCAGATACGCAGTATTTT CASSQCELTGGAIPDTQYF
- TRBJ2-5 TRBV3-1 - TGTGCCAGCAGGCCAACCTTCATTGAGACCCAGTACTTC CASRPTFIETQYF
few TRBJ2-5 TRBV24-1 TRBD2 TGTGCCACTGCGACTAGCGGGGGTCTTTGGGAGACCCAGTACTTC CATATSGGLWETQYF
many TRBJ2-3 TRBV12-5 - TGTGCTAGTGGTCCCGGGACTGCCAACCTCGGTACGCAGTATTTT CASGPGTANLGTQYF
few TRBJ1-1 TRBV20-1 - TGCAGTGCTAGACCTCAGGGGATGCTGAGCACTGAAGCTTTCTTT CSARPQGMLSTEAFF
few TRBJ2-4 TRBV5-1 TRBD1 TGCGCCAGCAGCTTGGGCGGGACAGGGTCAAACATTCAGTACTTC CASSLGGTGSNIQYF
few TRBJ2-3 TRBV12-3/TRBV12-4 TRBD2 TGTGCCAGCAAGACTAGCGGGGTCGTGGGGCAGTATTTT CASKTSGVVGQYF
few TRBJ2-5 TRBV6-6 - TGTGCCAGCAGTAACCTTGACAGGGACTTCCAGGAGACCCAGTACTTC CASSNLDRDFQETQYF
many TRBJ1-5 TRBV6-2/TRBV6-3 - TGTGCCAGCAGTCAGTGGGTCAATCAGCCCCAGCATTTT CASSQWVNQPQHF
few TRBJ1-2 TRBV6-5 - TGTGCCAGCAGGAGATCCCAGGGTTATGGCTACACCTTC CASRRSQGYGYTF
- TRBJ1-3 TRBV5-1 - TGCGCCAGCATGAGTGGTGTGAGTGGAAACACCATATATTTT CASMSGVSGNTIYF
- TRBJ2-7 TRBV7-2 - TGTGCCAGCAGCAGGACTGCCTACGAGCAGTACTTC CASSRTAYEQYF